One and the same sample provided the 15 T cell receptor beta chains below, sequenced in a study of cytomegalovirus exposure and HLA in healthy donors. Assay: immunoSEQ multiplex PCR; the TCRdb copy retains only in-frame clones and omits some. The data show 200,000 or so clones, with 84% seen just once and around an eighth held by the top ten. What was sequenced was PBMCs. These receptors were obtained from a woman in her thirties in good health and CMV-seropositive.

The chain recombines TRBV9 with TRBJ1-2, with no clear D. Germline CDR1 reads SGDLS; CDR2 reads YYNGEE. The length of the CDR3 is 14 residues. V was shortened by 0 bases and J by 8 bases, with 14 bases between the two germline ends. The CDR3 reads CASSVDVDEGGYTF. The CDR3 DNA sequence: TGTGCCAGCAGCGTAGACGTAGATGAGGGAGGCTACACCTTC.

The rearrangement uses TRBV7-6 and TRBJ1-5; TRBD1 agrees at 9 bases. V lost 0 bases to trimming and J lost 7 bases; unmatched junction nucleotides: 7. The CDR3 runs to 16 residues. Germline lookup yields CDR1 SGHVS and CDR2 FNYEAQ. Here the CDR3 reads CASSLARDRVGQPQHF. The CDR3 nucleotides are TGTGCCAGCAGCTTAGCCCGGGACAGGGTCGGCCAGCCCCAGCATTTT.

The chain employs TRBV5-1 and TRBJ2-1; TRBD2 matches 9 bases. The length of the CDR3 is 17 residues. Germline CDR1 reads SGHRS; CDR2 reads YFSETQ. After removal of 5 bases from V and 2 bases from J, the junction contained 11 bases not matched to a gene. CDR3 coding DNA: TGCGCCAGCAGTTTTCGAGCGGGAGGATCCCCCTACAATGAGCAGTTCTTC. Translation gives CASSFRAGGSPYNEQFF.

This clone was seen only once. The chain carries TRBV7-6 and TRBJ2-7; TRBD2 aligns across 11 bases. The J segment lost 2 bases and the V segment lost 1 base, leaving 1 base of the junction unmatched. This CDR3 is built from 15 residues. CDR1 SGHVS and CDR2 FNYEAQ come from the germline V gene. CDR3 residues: CASSLETSGAYEQYF. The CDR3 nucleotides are TGTGCCAGCAGCTTAGAGACTAGCGGGGCCTACGAGCAGTACTTC.

This CDR3 is CASSYSKGESGYTF. The CDR3 nucleotides are TGTGCCAGCAGTTACTCAAAGGGAGAGAGCGGCTACACCTTC. This chain links TRBV6-6 with TRBJ1-2; D remains ambiguous. The ends were cut back, 0 bases at V and 8 bases at J, with 13 bases in the middle. CDR3 length equals 14 residues. Germline V gives CDR1 MNHNY, CDR2 SVGAGI (reference sequence).

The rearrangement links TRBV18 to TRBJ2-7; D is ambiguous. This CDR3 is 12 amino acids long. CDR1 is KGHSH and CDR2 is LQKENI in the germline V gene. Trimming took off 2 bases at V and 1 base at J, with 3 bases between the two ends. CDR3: CASSPESYEQYF. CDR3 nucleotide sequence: TGTGCCAGCTCACCAGAGTCCTACGAGCAGTACTTC.

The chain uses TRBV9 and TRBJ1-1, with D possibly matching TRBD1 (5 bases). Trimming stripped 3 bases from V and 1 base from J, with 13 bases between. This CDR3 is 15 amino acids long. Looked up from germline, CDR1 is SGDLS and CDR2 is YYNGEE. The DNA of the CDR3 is TGTGCCAGCAGCGCAACGGGACTGACGAACACTGAAGCTTTCTTT. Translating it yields CASSATGLTNTEAFF.

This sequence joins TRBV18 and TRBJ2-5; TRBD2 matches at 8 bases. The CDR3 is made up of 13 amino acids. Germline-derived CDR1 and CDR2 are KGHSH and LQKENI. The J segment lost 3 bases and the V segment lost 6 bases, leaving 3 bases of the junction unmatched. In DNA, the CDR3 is TGTGCCAGCTCCCCGGGACTAGAAGAGACCCAGTACTTC. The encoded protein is CASSPGLEETQYF.

As DNA, the CDR3 is TGCAGCGTTGAAAGGACAGCCGATGGGACCCAGTACTTC. Encoded protein: CSVERTADGTQYF. V and J are TRBV29-1 and TRBJ2-5; D may be TRBD1 (6 bases). The CDR3 runs to 13 residues. V dropped 2 bases and J dropped 7 bases, with 14 bases sitting between them. Germline V gene sequence: CDR1 SQVTM, CDR2 ANQGSEA.

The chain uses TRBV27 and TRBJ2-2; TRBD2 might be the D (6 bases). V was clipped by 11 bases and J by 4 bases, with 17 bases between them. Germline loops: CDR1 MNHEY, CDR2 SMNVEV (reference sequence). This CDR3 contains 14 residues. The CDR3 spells CASRLGRSTGELFF. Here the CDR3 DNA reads TGTGCCTCTCGTCTGGGGAGGAGCACCGGGGAGCTGTTTTTT.

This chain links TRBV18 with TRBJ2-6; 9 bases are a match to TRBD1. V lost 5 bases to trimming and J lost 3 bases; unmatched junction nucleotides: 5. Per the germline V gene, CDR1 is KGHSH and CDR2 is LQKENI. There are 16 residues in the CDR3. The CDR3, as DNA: TGTGCCAGCTCAGGGGACAGGGCGGATGGGGCCAACGTCCTGACTTTC. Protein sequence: CASSGDRADGANVLTF.

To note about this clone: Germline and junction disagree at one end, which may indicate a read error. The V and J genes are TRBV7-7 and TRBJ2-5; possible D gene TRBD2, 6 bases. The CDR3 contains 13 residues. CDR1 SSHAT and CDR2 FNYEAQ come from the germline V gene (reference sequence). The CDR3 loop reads CASSPGLQETQYF. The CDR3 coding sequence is TGTGCTAGCAGCCCGGGACTCCAAGAGACCCAGTACTTC. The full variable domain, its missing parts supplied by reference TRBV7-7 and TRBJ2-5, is GAGVSQSPRYKVTKRGQDVTLRCDPISSHATLYWYQQALGQGPEFLTYFNYEAQPDKSGLPSDRFSAERPEGSISTLTIQRTEQRDSAMYRCASSPGLQETQYFGPGTRLLVL.

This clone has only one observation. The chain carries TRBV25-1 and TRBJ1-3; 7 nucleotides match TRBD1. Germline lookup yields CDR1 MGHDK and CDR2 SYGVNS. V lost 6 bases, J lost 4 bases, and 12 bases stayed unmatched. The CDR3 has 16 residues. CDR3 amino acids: CASSRDRSLGGNTIYF. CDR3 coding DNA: TGTGCCAGCAGCCGGGACAGAAGTCTTGGAGGAAACACCATATATTTT.

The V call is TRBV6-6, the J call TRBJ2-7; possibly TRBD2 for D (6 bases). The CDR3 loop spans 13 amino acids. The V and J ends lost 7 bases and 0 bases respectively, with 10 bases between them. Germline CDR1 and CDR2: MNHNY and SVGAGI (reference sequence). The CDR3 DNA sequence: TGTGCCAGCAAAGGCGGGGACTCCTACGAGCAGTACTTC. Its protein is CASKGGDSYEQYF.

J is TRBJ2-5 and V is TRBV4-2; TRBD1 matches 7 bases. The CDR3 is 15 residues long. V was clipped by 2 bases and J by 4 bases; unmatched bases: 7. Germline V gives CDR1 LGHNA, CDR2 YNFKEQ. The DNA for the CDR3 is TGTGCCAGCAGCCAACAAGGGGGCGGGTTAGAGACCCAGTACTTC. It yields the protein CASSQQGGGLETQYF.